The present TCR beta chain was sequenced within a study of blood T cell repertoires in COVID-19. The wider study: Sites in the United States, Italy and Spain provided acute and convalescent COVID-19 samples. PBMCs, B-cell-depleted T cells, or T cells were the source of the cDNA or gDNA that made up the material.

The CDR3 runs to 14 residues. Trimming removed 4 bases at V and 4 bases at J, with 13 bases between. Germline values: CDR1 LNHDA, CDR2 SQIVND (reference sequence). The protocol was immunoSEQ multiplex PCR, while the TCRdb copy is restricted to in-frame clones and leaves out a portion. In the table there are some 130,000 clones, 90% of which are singletons. The sequenced sample consisted of peripheral blood. The chain employs TRBV19 and TRBJ2-5, with a weak D call TRBD2 (6 bases). This TCR was sampled from a man aged 45-65 years with active COVID-19. The CDR3 DNA is TGTGCCAGTAGTAACTACGGGGGAGGAGAGACCCAGTACTTC. This sequence encodes CASSNYGGGETQYF.